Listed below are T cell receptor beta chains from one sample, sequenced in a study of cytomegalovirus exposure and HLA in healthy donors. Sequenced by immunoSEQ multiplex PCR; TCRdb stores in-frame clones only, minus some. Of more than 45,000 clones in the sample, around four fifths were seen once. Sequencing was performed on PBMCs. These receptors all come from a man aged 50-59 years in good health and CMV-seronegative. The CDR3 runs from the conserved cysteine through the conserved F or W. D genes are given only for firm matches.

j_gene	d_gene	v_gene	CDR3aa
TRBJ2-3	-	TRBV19	CASSPSGFIAADTQYF
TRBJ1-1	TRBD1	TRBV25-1	CASSEWAGGEAFF
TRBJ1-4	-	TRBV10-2	CASSLTGTTNEKLFF
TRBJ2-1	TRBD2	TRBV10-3	CAISEPGSGNYNEQFF
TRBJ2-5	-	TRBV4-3	CASSQFSGGETQYF
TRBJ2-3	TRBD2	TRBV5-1	CASSFSPSGGATDTQYF
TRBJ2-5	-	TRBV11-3	CASSPQTGAVETQYF
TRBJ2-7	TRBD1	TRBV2	CASRETTGRGEQYF
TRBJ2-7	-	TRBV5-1	CASSLEVGQGDEQYF
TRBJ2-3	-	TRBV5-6	CASSPGHSTDTQYF
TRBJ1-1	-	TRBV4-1	CASSVFRGNTEAFF
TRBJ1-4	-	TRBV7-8	CASSLGRRGSSANEKLFF
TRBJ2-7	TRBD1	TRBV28	CASSPRTGREQYF
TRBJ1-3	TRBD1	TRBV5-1	CASSRDQGAGGNTIYF
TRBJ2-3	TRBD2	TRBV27	CASSLVWSGGFTDTQYF
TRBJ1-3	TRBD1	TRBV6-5	CASRDRGNRGNTIYF
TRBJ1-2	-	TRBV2	CASSDGAGADGYTF
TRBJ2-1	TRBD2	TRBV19	CASSIMGTSGPSSYNEQFF
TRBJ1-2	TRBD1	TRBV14	CASSQGQGLYGYTF
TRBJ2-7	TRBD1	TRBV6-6	CASRTGTGGNYEQYF
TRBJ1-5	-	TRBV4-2	CASSQEATASNQPQHF
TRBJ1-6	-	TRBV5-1	CASRMRWSSYNSPLHF
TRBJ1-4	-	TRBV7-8	CASRQAGFNEKLFF
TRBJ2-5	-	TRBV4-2	CASSQEAGGIQETQYF
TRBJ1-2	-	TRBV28	CASTRGLGYTF
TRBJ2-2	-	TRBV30	CAWSLAGLSTGELFF
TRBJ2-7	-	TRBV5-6	CASSLAGRGEQYF
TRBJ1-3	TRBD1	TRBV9	CASSQTDRAGNTIYF
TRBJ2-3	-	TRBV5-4	CASSPPGQTSTDTQYF
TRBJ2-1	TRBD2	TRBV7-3	CASSKSGGLYNEQFF
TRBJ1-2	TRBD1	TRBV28	CASRETGASGDGYTF
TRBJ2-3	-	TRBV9	CASSPQPEASQYF
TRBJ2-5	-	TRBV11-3	CASSASPSVEETQYF
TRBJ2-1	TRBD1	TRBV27	CASSLVPTGFYNEQFF
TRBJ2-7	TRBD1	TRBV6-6	CASSYRGQGFYEQYF
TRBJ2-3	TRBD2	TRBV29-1	CSVEERLAGGGTDTQYF
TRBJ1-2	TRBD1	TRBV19	CASSIAGTGGYGYTF
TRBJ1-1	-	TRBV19	CASSIEWGRSGTEAFF
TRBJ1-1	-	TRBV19	CASSLRNTEAFF
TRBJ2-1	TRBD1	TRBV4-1	CASSQGTGTGPRSSYNEQFF
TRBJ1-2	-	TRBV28	CASSRLEGGAGYTF
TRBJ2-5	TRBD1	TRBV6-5	CASSRDRGSQETQYF
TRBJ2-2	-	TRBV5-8	CASSVLFWRPNTGELFF
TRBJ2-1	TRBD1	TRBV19	CASSLGTGNNEQFF
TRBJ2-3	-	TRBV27	CASRPGGGSSTDTQYF
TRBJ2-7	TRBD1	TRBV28	CASSSSDRGATYEQYF
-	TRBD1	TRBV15	CATSRDLGQGGHEQYF
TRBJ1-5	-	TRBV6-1	CASRDYLGNQPQHF
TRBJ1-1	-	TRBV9	CASSATGLTNTEAFF
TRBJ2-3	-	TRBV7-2	CASSLARLSTDTQYF
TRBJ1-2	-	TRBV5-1	CASAPDGGVYGYTF
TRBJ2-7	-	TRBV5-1	CASSPRQRPYEQYF
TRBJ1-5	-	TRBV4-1	CASSQGLYDSNQPQHF
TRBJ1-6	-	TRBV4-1	CASSQGQDGYSPLHF
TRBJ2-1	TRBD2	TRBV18	CASSPTSGGYNEQFF
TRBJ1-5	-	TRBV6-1	CASSGQYSNQPQHF
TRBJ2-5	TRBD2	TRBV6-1	CASSATSGDPTEQYF
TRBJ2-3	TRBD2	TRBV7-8	CASSFGLAGAVETQYF
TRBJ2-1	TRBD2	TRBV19	CASSIGLAGAPQRSGQFF